The 5 T cell receptor beta chains listed next were all sequenced from one sample in a study of response to subunit inactivated influenza vaccine. TCRdb used MiXCR to reprocess the RT-PCR reads, holding one entry per CDR3 protein. This table holds roughly 190,000 distinct CDR3 sequences, 14% found once. The source was CD8+ T cells sorted from PBMCs, collected around 5 days after vaccination. These receptors were collected from a man between 50 and 59 years old who received an inactivated influenza vaccine.

This clonotype has just a few counts. The V call is TRBV3-1, the J call TRBJ2-2; TRBD2 matches at 10 bases. Germline-derived CDR1 and CDR2 are LGHDT and YNNKEL (reference sequence). With V trimmed by 9 bases and J by 5 bases, 21 bases remained unmatched. CDR3 length: 19 amino acids. The CDR3 coding sequence is TGTGCCAGGTTGGAAACTAGCGGGGCCTACGTTAAGAGGACCGGGGAGCTGTTTTTT. Translating it yields CARLETSGAYVKRTGELFF.

This sequence joins TRBV15 and TRBJ2-1; TRBD2 matches 13 bases. Germline V gene lookup returns CDR1 LNHNV and CDR2 YYDKDF (reference sequence). The V and J ends lost 0 bases and 8 bases, in that order; junction bases with no gene match: 7. CDR3 size: 17 residues. The CDR3 coding sequence is TGTGCCACCAGCAGAGATACGGGACTAGCGGGGAAGTATGAGCAGTTCTTC. This translates into CATSRDTGLAGKYEQFF.

This sequence joins TRBV24-1 and TRBJ2-1, with D maybe TRBD1 (7 bases). This CDR3 contains 16 residues. The V end lost 5 bases, the J end lost 0 bases, and 13 bases lay between the germline ends. CDR1 is KGHDR and CDR2 is SFDVKD in the germline V gene. CDR3 residues: CATSGSGGSSYNEQFF. The DNA for the CDR3 is TGTGCCACCAGTGGTTCAGGGGGGAGCTCCTACAATGAGCAGTTCTTC.

The gene calls are TRBV20-1 and TRBJ2-3, with 9 positions matching TRBD2. J lost 10 bases, V lost 5 bases, and 19 bases had no gene match. The CDR3 runs 16 residues. CDR1 is DFQATT and CDR2 is SNEGSKA in the germline V gene (reference sequence). The CDR3 DNA reads TGCAGTGCTCCCACTCCCGGGACTAGCCGTGCTGTCCCGCAGTATTTT. Encoded protein: CSAPTPGTSRAVPQYF.

This clonotype was seen a handful of times. This chain links TRBV9 with TRBJ2-7, with 9 bases identical to TRBD2. This CDR3 spans 15 amino acids. J lost 4 bases, V lost 4 bases, and 9 bases had no gene match. Germline CDR1 is SGDLS and CDR2 is YYNGEE. The CDR3 DNA follows: TGTGCCAGCAGCACTTATAGCGGGAGCTTTTACGAGCAGTACTTC. As protein: CASSTYSGSFYEQYF.